Here is one TCR beta chain with its context. What it recognizes is unknown. Trimming took 2 bases from V and 3 from J, leaving 11 bases between them. CDR1 is MNHNS, CDR2 SASEGT, per germline. The CDR3 length is 15 residues. Blood draws occurred at baseline, cycle 4 day 1, and cycle 7 day 1. Generated by immunoSEQ multiplex PCR, the TCRdb table keeps only in-frame clones and is missing some. Seen here are about 58,000 clones, around 78% observed once, and the top ten hold 3% to 3.5%. This specimen belongs to a study of OX40 agonist ivuxolimab in advanced cancers. The wider study: Males comprised over 80% of the group, whose mean age was 60 years (range 23 to 79). Partial responses were seen in three patients, one with hepatocellular carcinoma and two with cutaneous melanoma. Study observations and caveats: Some patients who did not respond also had low normalized T-cell clonal expansion.

The chain uses TRBV6-1 and TRBJ1-5, with unresolved D. The TCR comes from an adult with an advanced solid tumor such as melanoma, head and neck, liver or kidney cancer. Here the sequenced sample was CD4+ or CD8+ T cells sorted from blood, taken in a trial of the OX40 agonist ivuxolimab. The CDR3 protein is CASSELGAVNQPQHF. As DNA, the CDR3 is TGTGCCAGCAGTGAATTGGGAGCCGTCAATCAGCCCCAGCATTTT.